Each of the 3 T cell receptor beta chains below was sequenced from the same sample in a study of CD8 T cells in Susac syndrome. The RNA, roughly 0.5 to 1 ug, was put through reverse transcription using random hexamers. TCRdb independently ran MiXCR on the immunoSEQ multiplex PCR reads; one entry per CDR3 protein. The sample has about 130,000 distinct CDR3 sequences, about 95% seen once. Sequenced sample: CD8+ T cells from PBMCs. The receptor source for this set is a human donor with Susac syndrome.

The V call is TRBV19, the J call TRBJ2-7, with 9 nucleotides matching TRBD2. CDR3 length equals 15 residues. CDR1 and CDR2 from the germline V gene are LNHDA and SQIVND (reference sequence). V shed 5 bases, J shed 2 bases, and the junction held 7 bases outside the gene matches. CDR3 region: CASSPGPSGTYEQYF. CDR3 DNA sequence: TGTGCCAGTAGTCCTGGGCCTAGCGGGACCTACGAGCAGTACTTC.

The chain combines TRBV2 with TRBJ1-5, with a weak D call TRBD1 (6 bases). Trimming took off 2 bases at V and 9 bases at J, with 11 bases between the two ends. Per germline, CDR1 SNHLY and CDR2 FYNNEI. CDR3 length: 13 residues. CDR3 protein: CASSETGSRPQHF. The CDR3 coding sequence is TGTGCCAGCAGTGAAACAGGGTCGAGGCCCCAGCATTTT.

The gene calls are TRBV4-1 and TRBJ2-3; TRBD2 matches at 11 bases. From germline, CDR1 is MGHRA and CDR2 YSYEKL. The CDR3 has 18 residues. V trimming: 4 bases; J trimming: 2 bases; junction bases outside the gene matches: 11. CDR3 nucleotides: TGCGCCAGCAGCCCCGTCCCGCTAGCGGGAGGACACACAGATACGCAGTATTTT. It is translated as CASSPVPLAGGHTDTQYF.